These 9 T cell receptor beta chains were sequenced from one sample in a study of PD-1 blockade in classical Hodgkin lymphoma. Noted time point: cycle 4 day 1 (C4D1), after around six weeks of nivolumab. Each patient's relapse followed autologous stem cell transplantation, and brentuximab vedotin exposure varied. The authors purified CD4+ T cells from thawed PBMCs by magnetic negative selection. Some clones are missing from TCRdb's copy, which holds only in-frame ones; the method was immunoSEQ multiplex PCR. The data hold around 18,000 clones, with 75% observed a single time. This specimen consisted of CD4+ T cells from blood, obtained before the fourth cycle of nivolumab. The source is a human donor with classical Hodgkin lymphoma.

Remarks on this clone: Other DNA sequences in the same sample also yield this CDR3. The V gene is TRBV4-1, the J gene TRBJ2-1, with D possibly TRBD2 on 7 matching bases. This CDR3 is built from 16 residues. Trimming shortened V by 2 bases and J by 1 base, and 12 bases separated the two germline ends. Germline-derived CDR1 and CDR2 are MGHRA and YSYEKL. The CDR3 DNA reads as TGCGCCAGCAGCCAACCGAGGGGGGGATCCTACAATGAGCAGTTCTTC. It is translated as CASSQPRGGSYNEQFF.

The chain combines TRBV7-2 with TRBJ1-4; 10 bases line up with TRBD1. With V trimmed by 3 bases and J by 0 bases, 4 bases remained unmatched. Germline CDR1 is SGHTA and CDR2 is FQGNSA. This CDR3 has 17 residues. Written as DNA, the CDR3 is TGTGCCAGCAGCTTCAGGGACAGGGGCGCAACTAATGAAAAACTGTTTTTT. It translates to CASSFRDRGATNEKLFF. Supplemented by reference TRBV7-2 and TRBJ1-4, the full variable domain reads GAGVSQSPSNKVTEKGKDVELRCDPISGHTALYWYRQSLGQGLEFLIYFQGNSAPDKSGLPSDRFSAERTGGSVSTLTIQRTQQEDSAVYLCASSFRDRGATNEKLFFGSGTQLSVL.

The chain is built from TRBV28 and TRBJ2-7; possible D gene TRBD1, 7 bases. This CDR3 has 14 amino acids. The germline V gene encodes CDR1 MDHEN and CDR2 SYDVKM. Trimming left V 8 bases short and J 0 bases short, with 14 bases between. The CDR3 nucleotides are TGTGCCAGCGGACCAGGGGGGAGCTCCTACGAGCAGTACGTC. As protein: CASGPGGSSYEQYV.

This sequence joins TRBV15 and TRBJ2-3; perhaps TRBD1 as D (5 bases). The germline gives CDR1 LNHNV, CDR2 YYDKDF (reference sequence). CDR3 size: 20 residues. V dropped 1 base and J dropped 0 bases, with 23 bases sitting between them. CDR3 sequence reads: CATSRGRAGKTLLSTDTQYF. The DNA of the CDR3 is TGTGCCACCAGCAGAGGCCGGGCAGGGAAGACCCTCCTCAGCACAGATACGCAGTATTTT.

The gene calls are TRBV6-1 and TRBJ1-2, with 7 bases that match TRBD1. Germline-derived CDR1 and CDR2 are MNHNS and SASEGT. The CDR3 sequence is 14 residues long. V lost 6 bases to trimming and J lost 5 bases; unmatched junction nucleotides: 9. The CDR3: CASSTGTVLYGYTF. The CDR3 DNA is TGTGCCAGCAGCACCGGGACAGTGCTTTATGGCTACACCTTC.

This chain joins TRBV7-2 and TRBJ2-1, with 14 positions matching TRBD2. This CDR3 has 18 residues. V gave up 8 bases and J gave up 7 bases; unmatched junction bases: 16. Germline V gene data show CDR1 as SGHTA and CDR2 as FQGNSA. The CDR3 DNA reads TGTGCCAGCTCCACTTCGGGACTAGCGGGGGTAAGGGTTAATGAGCAGTTCTTC. Translating gives CASSTSGLAGVRVNEQFF.

For the CDR3, the DNA is TGTGCCAGCTCACCTATGAGAGACAGTAACTATGGCTACACCTTC. Translated: CASSPMRDSNYGYTF. The rearrangement joins TRBV18 to TRBJ1-2; possible D gene TRBD1, 5 bases. CDR1 is KGHSH and CDR2 is LQKENI in the germline V gene. The CDR3 is 15 residues long. V lost 3 bases and J lost 1, with 12 bases in between.

This clone occurred a few times. The chain recombines TRBV11-2 with TRBJ1-5; possible D gene TRBD1, 6 bases. Looked up from germline, CDR1 is SGHAT and CDR2 is FQNNGV. The ends were cut back, 5 bases at V and 4 bases at J, with 15 bases in the middle. The CDR3 totals 15 residues. The CDR3 loop is CASSPGHAENQPQHF. In DNA, the CDR3 is TGTGCCAGCAGCCCGGGACACGCAGAGAATCAGCCCCAGCATTTT.

The genes are TRBV6-5 and TRBJ2-3; a possible D gene is TRBD1 (6 bases). The CDR3 length is 15 residues. Trimming took 7 bases from V and 6 from J, leaving 20 bases between them. Looked up from germline, CDR1 is MNHEY and CDR2 is SVGAGI. CDR3 sequence: CASTPSGQPTDTQYF. DNA of the CDR3: TGTGCCAGCACCCCGTCAGGACAGCCCACGGATACGCAGTATTTT.